Listed below are T cell receptor beta chains from one sample, sequenced in a study of blood T cell repertoires in COVID-19. Profiling relied on immunoSEQ multiplex PCR, and the TCRdb table lists in-frame clones only, not all of them. The sample lists approximately 210,000 clones, 84% occurring once. Sequencing input: peripheral blood. The receptors stem from a woman aged 50 to 60 with active or convalescent COVID-19. The CDR3 runs from the conserved cysteine through the conserved F or W. D genes are given only for firm matches. A row's size may be missing; if present it is once, few, many or a size class.

>TRBJ1-1|.|TRBV19|TRBD1
CASSTDRDFLEAFF
TGTGCCAGTAGTACTGACAGGGACTTCCTTGAAGCTTTCTTT
>TRBJ1-4|.|TRBV2|.
CASSGQGSNEKLFF
TGTGCCAGCAGTGGGCAGGGGAGTAATGAAAAACTGTTTTTT
>TRBJ1-5|.|TRBV29-1|.
CSVEEASNQPQHF
TGCAGCGTTGAAGAGGCAAGCAATCAGCCCCAGCATTTT
>TRBJ1-2|.|TRBV5-1|.
CASSLERSNYGYTF
TGCGCCAGCAGCTTGGAGCGTTCTAACTATGGCTACACCTTC
>TRBJ1-1|.|TRBV6-1|.
CASSAGGGRWNTEAFF
TGTGCCAGCAGTGCCGGGGGGGGTCGCTGGAACACTGAAGCTTTCTTT
>TRBJ1-4|.|TRBV2|.
CASSGDLSGGGKLFF
TGTGCCAGCAGTGGAGATTTATCGGGAGGCGGAAAACTGTTTTTT
>TRBJ1-2|.|TRBV6-5|.
CASSYEGNYGYTF
TGTGCCAGCAGTTACGAGGGTAACTATGGCTACACCTTC
>TRBJ1-3|.|TRBV15|TRBD1
CATSRDRSGGNTIYF
TGTGCCACCAGCAGAGATCGGTCAGGGGGTAACACCATATATTTT
>TRBJ2-7|.|TRBV2|.
CASSNRDFSYEQYF
TGTGCCAGCAGTAACCGGGACTTTTCCTACGAGCAGTACTTC
>TRBJ1-6|.|TRBV7-3|.
CASSFGGTNSPLHF
TGTGCCAGCAGCTTCGGGGGAACTAATTCACCCCTCCACTTT
>TRBJ1-1|.|TRBV5-1|TRBD1
CASSMYTGENTEAFF
TGCGCCAGCAGCATGTATACAGGGGAGAACACTGAAGCTTTCTTT
>TRBJ2-7|.|TRBV7-9|TRBD2
CASSLDAGGTSYEQYF
TGTGCCAGCAGCTTAGATGCGGGGGGGACCTCCTACGAGCAGTACTTC
>TRBJ2-1|.|TRBV4-1|.
CASSQRGFYNEQFF
TGCGCCAGCAGCCAACGGGGATTCTACAATGAGCAGTTCTTC
>TRBJ2-2|.|TRBV10-2|.
CASSVRGSGELFF
TGCGCCAGCAGTGTAAGGGGCTCCGGGGAGCTGTTTTTT
>TRBJ2-2|.|TRBV7-3|.
CASRRDSAGELFF
TGTGCCAGCCGCCGGGACTCAGCCGGGGAGCTGTTTTTT
>TRBJ2-3|.|TRBV18|TRBD1
CASSGQGFSTDTQYF
TGTGCCAGCTCAGGACAGGGGTTTAGCACAGATACGCAGTATTTT
>TRBJ1-1|.|TRBV11-2|.
CASSQRRSMNTEAFF
TGTGCCAGCAGCCAAAGGAGATCCATGAACACTGAAGCTTTCTTT
>TRBJ1-2|.|TRBV2|TRBD1
CATAWGQGFNYGYTF
TGTGCCACCGCCTGGGGACAGGGGTTCAACTATGGCTACACCTTC
>TRBJ2-7|.|TRBV6-5|.
CASSYSAQGIYEQYF
TGTGCCAGCAGTTACTCGGCCCAGGGGATCTACGAGCAGTACTTC
>TRBJ2-7|.|TRBV3-1/TRBV3-2|TRBD2
CASSPTSAHPYEQYF
TGTGCCAGCAGCCCTACTAGCGCCCATCCCTACGAGCAGTACTTC
>TRBJ1-5|.|TRBV6-1|.
CASSEAKVSGGQPQHF
TGTGCCAGCAGTGAAGCGAAGGTGTCCGGAGGGCAGCCCCAGCATTTT
>TRBJ2-5|.|TRBV7-2|.
CASSLGGGPQETQYF
TGTGCCAGCAGCTTAGGAGGGGGTCCTCAAGAGACCCAGTACTTC
>TRBJ2-2|.|TRBV28|.
CASSLVGGNTGELFF
TGTGCCAGCAGTTTAGTCGGGGGGAACACCGGGGAGCTGTTTTTT
>TRBJ2-7|.|TRBV3-1/TRBV3-2|TRBD2
CASSLGLAGVEQYF
TGTGCCAGCAGCCTGGGACTAGCGGGAGTTGAGCAGTACTTC
>TRBJ2-5|.|TRBV5-4|TRBD2
CASSFTGTSGETQYF
TGTGCCAGCAGCTTTACCGGGACTAGCGGGGAGACCCAGTACTTC
>TRBJ1-1|.|TRBV5-6|.
CASSWSGEAFF
TGTGCCAGCAGCTGGTCGGGAGAAGCTTTCTTT
>TRBJ1-3|.|TRBV5-1|.
CASSLVGPRFANTIYF
TGCGCCAGCAGCTTGGTTGGGCCCCGCTTTGCGAACACCATATATTTT
>TRBJ1-6|.|TRBV2|TRBD1
CASGYRGGGSPLHF
TGTGCCAGCGGTTACAGGGGAGGAGGCTCACCCCTCCACTTT
>TRBJ2-7|.|TRBV28|TRBD1
CASSTGTAIGEQYF
TGTGCCAGCAGTACCGGGACAGCCATCGGAGAGCAGTACTTC
>TRBJ2-1|.|TRBV7-2|.
CASGGSLAFF
TGTGCCAGCGGGGGGTCCTTGGCGTTCTTC
>TRBJ1-3|.|TRBV5-6|.
CASSHLGETGNTIYF
TGTGCCAGCAGCCACCTAGGGGAAACTGGAAACACCATATATTTT
>TRBJ2-3|.|TRBV6-1|TRBD2
CASSEERGGPDTQYF
TGTGCCAGCAGTGAAGAGCGGGGGGGCCCAGATACGCAGTATTTT
>TRBJ1-3|few|TRBV6-1|.
CASSEGPGIRPNTIYF
TGTGCCAGCAGTGAAGGACCGGGAATCAGGCCAAACACCATATATTTT
>TRBJ1-1|few|TRBV19|.
CASSIEVWWGLGTEAFF
TGTGCCAGTAGTATAGAAGTTTGGTGGGGGCTTGGCACTGAAGCTTTCTTT
>TRBJ2-1|.|TRBV7-2|TRBD2
CASSPPPSGSRYNEQFF
TGTGCCAGCAGCCCACCCCCTAGCGGGAGCCGATACAATGAGCAGTTCTTC
>TRBJ2-7|.|TRBV6-5|.
CASSFVSGGEQYF
TGTGCCAGCAGCTTTGTGTCCGGGGGCGAGCAGTACTTC
>TRBJ2-5|once|TRBV25-1|.
CASSESGPGETQYF
TGTGCCAGCAGTGAATCAGGGCCTGGAGAGACCCAGTACTTC
>TRBJ2-1|.|TRBV30|TRBD2
CACRTSGRVNEQFF
TGTGCCTGTCGGACTAGCGGGAGAGTCAATGAGCAGTTCTTC
>TRBJ1-5|once|TRBV18|.
CASSPTGNQPQHF
TGTGCCAGCTCACCGACGGGGAATCAGCCCCAGCATTTT
>TRBJ1-4|once|TRBV5-1|TRBD1
CASSSQGASNEKLFF
TGCGCCAGCAGCTCACAGGGGGCATCTAATGAAAAACTGTTTTTT
>TRBJ1-2|.|TRBV5-1|TRBD1
CASSFGSGQIYGYTF
TGCGCCAGCAGTTTTGGCTCGGGACAGATCTATGGCTACACCTTC
>TRBJ1-2|.|TRBV28|TRBD1
CASNSWGATGVGYTF
TGTGCCAGCAACTCCTGGGGGGCCACAGGGGTGGGCTACACCTTC
>TRBJ1-2|.|TRBV28|TRBD1
CASSDANPGQRGYTF
TGTGCCAGCAGTGACGCAAACCCGGGACAGAGAGGCTACACCTTC
>TRBJ1-1|.|TRBV6-5|.
CASSRNGGTEAFF
TGTGCCAGCAGTCGAAACGGGGGCACTGAAGCTTTCTTT
>TRBJ2-5|once|TRBV25-1|.
CASSEYRGSGETQYF
TGTGCCAGCAGTGAATACAGGGGTTCGGGGGAGACCCAGTACTTC
>TRBJ2-2|.|TRBV3-1/TRBV3-2|TRBD1
CASSRRDRGRSGTGELFF
TGTGCCAGCAGCCGCCGCGACAGGGGGAGAAGTGGAACCGGGGAGCTGTTTTTT
>TRBJ2-1|.|TRBV28|TRBD1
CASGQGAGNEQFF
TGTGCCAGCGGGCAGGGGGCCGGCAATGAGCAGTTCTTC
>TRBJ2-1|.|TRBV19|TRBD2
CASSSGGGRSYNEQFF
TGTGCCAGTAGTAGCGGCGGCGGGAGGTCCTACAATGAGCAGTTCTTC
>TRBJ2-2|.|TRBV7-3|.
CASSYQGDIGELFF
TGTGCCAGCAGTTATCAAGGGGATATCGGGGAGCTGTTTTTT